What follows describes a single TCR beta chain. Here immunoSEQ multiplex PCR was the method, and the copy in TCRdb shows in-frame clones only, minus some. The repertoire holds roughly 55,000 clones, with about 80% as singletons. The sample comes from a study of OX40 agonist ivuxolimab in advanced cancers. The CDR3 runs 13 residues. Germline CDR1 SGHTS, CDR2 YDEGEE. Trimming took 7 bases from V and 0 from J, leaving 10 bases between them. The input for sequencing was CD4+ or CD8+ T cells sorted from blood, taken in a trial of the OX40 agonist ivuxolimab. The chain employs TRBV5-8 and TRBJ1-2; no clear D gene. This TCR came from an adult with an advanced solid tumor such as melanoma, head and neck, liver or kidney cancer. Here the CDR3 reads CASRSSANYGYTF. In DNA, the CDR3 is TGTGCCAGCCGCTCCAGCGCTAACTATGGCTACACCTTC.